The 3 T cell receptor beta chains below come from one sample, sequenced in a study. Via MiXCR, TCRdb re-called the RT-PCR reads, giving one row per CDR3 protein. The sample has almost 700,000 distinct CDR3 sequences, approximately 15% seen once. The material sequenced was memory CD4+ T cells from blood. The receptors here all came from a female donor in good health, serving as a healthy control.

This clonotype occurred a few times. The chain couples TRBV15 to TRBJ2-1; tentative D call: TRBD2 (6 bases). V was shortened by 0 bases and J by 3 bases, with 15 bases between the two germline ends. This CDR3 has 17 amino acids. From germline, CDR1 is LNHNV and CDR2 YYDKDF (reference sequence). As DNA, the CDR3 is TGTGCCACCAGCAGAGATATTGGGGACTCGGGCTACAATGAGCAGTTCTTC. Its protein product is CATSRDIGDSGYNEQFF.

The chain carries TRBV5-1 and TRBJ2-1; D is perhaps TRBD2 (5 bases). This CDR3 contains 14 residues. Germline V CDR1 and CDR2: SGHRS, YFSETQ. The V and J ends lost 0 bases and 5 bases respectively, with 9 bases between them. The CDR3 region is CASSLVASHNEQFF. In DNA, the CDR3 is TGCGCCAGCAGCTTGGTGGCTAGCCACAATGAGCAGTTCTTC.

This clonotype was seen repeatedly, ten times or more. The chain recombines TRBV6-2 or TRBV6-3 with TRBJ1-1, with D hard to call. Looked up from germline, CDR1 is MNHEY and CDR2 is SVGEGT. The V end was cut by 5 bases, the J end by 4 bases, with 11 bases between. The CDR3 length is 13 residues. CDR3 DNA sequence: TGTGCCAGCAGTAAATCTTACCGCACTGAAGCTTTCTTT. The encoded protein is CASSKSYRTEAFF.